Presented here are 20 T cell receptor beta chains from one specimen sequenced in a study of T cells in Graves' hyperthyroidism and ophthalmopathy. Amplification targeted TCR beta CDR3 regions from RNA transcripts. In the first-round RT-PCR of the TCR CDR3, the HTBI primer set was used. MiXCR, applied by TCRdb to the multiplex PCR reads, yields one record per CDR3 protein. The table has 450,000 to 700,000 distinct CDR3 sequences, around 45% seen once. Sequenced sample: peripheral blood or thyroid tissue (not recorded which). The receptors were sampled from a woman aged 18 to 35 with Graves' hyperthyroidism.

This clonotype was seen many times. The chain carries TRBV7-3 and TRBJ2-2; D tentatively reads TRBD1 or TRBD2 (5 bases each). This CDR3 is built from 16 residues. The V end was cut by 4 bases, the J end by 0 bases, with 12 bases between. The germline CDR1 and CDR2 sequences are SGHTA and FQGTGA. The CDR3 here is CASSSGPNPNTGELFF. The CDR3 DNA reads TGTGCCAGCAGCTCGGGACCGAATCCGAACACCGGGGAGCTGTTTTTT.

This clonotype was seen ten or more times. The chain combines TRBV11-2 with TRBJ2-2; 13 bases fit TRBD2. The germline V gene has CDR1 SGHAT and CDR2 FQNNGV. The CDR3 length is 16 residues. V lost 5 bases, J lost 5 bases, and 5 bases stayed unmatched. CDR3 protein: CASSEGTSGITGELFF. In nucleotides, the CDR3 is TGTGCCAGCAGCGAAGGGACTAGCGGGATAACCGGGGAGCTGTTTTTT.

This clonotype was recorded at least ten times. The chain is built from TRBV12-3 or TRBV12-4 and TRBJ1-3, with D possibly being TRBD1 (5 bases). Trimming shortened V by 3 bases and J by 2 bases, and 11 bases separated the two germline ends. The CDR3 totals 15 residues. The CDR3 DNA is TGTGCCAGCAGTTTCGGGAGGGGAACTGGAAACACCATATATTTT. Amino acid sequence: CASSFGRGTGNTIYF.

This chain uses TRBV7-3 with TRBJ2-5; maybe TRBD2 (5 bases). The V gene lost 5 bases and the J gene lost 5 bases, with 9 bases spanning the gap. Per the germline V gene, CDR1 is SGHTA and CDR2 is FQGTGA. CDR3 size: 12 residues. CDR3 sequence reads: CASSVPGETQYF. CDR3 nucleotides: TGTGCCAGCAGCGTCCCGGGGGAGACCCAGTACTTC.

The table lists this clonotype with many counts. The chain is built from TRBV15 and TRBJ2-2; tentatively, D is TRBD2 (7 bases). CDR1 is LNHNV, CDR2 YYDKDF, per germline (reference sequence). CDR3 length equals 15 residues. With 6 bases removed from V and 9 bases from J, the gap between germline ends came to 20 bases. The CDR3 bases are TGTGCCACCAGTCAGGAGGGGGGGCTCGGCCGGGAGCTGTTTTTT. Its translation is CATSQEGGLGRELFF.

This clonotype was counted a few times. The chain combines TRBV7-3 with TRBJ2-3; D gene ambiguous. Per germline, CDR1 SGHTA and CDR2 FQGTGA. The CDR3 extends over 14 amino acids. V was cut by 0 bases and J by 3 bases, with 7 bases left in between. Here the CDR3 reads CASSLTRMTDTQYF. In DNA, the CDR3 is TGTGCCAGCAGCTTAACGAGGATGACAGATACGCAGTATTTT.

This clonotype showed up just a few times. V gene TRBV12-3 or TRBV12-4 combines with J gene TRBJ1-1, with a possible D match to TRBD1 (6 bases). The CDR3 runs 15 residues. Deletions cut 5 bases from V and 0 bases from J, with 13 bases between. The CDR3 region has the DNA TGTGCCAGCAGTGCCCCGGGGGCTTTGAACACTGAAGCTTTCTTT. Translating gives CASSAPGALNTEAFF.

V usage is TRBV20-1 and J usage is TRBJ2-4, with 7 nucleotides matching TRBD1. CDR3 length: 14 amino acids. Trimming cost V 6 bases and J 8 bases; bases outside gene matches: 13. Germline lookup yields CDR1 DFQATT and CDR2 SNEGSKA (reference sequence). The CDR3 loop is CSAEGSRGQDIQYF. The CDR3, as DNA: TGCAGTGCCGAGGGGTCAAGGGGGCAGGACATTCAGTACTTC.

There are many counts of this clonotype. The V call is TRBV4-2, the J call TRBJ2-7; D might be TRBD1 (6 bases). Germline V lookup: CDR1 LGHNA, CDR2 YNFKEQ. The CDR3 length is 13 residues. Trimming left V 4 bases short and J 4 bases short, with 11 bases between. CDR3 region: CASSLQGTYEQYF. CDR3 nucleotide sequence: TGTGCCAGCAGCCTACAGGGAACTTACGAGCAGTACTTC.

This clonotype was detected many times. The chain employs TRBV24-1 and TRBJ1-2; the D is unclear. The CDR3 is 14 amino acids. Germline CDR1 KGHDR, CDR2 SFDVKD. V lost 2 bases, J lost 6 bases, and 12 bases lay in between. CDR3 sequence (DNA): TGTGCCACCAGTGATTCGACGACATACCATGGCTACACCTTC. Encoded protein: CATSDSTTYHGYTF.

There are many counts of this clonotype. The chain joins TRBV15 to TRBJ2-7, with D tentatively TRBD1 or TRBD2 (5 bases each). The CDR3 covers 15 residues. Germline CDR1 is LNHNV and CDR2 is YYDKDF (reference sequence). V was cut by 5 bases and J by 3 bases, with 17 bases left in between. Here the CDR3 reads CATSGRTPRGYEQYF. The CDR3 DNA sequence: TGTGCCACCAGCGGAAGGACACCCCGGGGCTACGAGCAGTACTTC.

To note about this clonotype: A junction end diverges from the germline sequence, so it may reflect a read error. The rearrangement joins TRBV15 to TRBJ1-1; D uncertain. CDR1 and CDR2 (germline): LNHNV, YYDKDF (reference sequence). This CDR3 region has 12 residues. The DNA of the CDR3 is TGTGCCACCAGCAGACGACGGACTGAAGCTTCCTTT. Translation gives CATSRRRTEASF.

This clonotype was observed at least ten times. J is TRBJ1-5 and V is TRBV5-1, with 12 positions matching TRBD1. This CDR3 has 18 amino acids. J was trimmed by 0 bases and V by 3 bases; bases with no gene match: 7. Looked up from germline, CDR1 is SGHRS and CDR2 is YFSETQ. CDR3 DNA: TGCGCCAGCAGCTCGGGACAGGGGGCCCTCTATAGCAATCAGCCCCAGCATTTT. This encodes CASSSGQGALYSNQPQHF.

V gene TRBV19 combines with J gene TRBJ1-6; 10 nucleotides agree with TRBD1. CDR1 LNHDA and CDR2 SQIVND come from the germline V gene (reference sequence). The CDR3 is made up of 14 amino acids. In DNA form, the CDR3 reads TGTGCTAGGCCTCCGGGACAGGGGTTTTCACCCCTCCACTTT. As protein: CARPPGQGFSPLHF.

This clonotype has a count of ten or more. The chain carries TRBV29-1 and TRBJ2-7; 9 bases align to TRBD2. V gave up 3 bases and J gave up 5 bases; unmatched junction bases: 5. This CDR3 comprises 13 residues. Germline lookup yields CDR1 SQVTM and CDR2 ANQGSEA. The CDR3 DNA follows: TGCAGCGTTGATGTAGCGGGAGCCAACGAGCAGTACTTC. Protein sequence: CSVDVAGANEQYF.

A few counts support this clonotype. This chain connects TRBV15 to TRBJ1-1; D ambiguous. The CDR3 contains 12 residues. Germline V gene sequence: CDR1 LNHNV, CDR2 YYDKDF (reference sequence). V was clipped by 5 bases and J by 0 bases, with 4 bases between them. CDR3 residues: CATSSLNTEAFF. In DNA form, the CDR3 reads TGTGCCACCAGCTCGCTGAACACTGAAGCTTTCTTT. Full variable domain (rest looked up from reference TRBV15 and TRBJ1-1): DAMVIQNPRYQVTQFGKPVTLSCSQTLNHNVMYWYQQKSSQAPKLLFHYYDKDFNNEADTPDNFQSRRPNTSFCFLDIRSPGLGDTAMYLCATSSLNTEAFFGQGTRLTVV.

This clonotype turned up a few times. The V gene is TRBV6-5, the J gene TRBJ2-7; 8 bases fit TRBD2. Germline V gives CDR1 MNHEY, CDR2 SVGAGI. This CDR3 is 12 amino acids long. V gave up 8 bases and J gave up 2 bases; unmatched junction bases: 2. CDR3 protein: CASGTRPYEQYF. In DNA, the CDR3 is TGTGCCAGCGGGACTAGACCCTACGAGCAGTACTTC.

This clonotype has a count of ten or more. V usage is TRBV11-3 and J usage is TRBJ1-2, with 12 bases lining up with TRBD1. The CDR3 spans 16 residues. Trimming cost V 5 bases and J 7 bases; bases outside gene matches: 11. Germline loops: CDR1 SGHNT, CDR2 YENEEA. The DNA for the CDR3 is TGTGCCAGCAGCGCTGAGGGACAGGGGGCGTTAGGTGGCTACACCTTC. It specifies CASSAEGQGALGGYTF.

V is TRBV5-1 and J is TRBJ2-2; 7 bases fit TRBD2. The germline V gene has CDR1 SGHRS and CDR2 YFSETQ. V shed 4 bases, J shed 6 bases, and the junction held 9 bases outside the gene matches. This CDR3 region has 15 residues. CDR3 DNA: TGCGCCAGCAGCCCCCCGGGGGGAGTCGCCGGGGAGCTGTTTTTT. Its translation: CASSPPGGVAGELFF.

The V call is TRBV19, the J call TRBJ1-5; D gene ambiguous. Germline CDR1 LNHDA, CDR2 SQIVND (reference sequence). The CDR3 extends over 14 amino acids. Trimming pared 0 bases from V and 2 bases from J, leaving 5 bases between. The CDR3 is CASSIDEGNQPQHF. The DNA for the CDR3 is TGTGCCAGTAGTATAGATGAGGGCAATCAGCCCCAGCATTTT.